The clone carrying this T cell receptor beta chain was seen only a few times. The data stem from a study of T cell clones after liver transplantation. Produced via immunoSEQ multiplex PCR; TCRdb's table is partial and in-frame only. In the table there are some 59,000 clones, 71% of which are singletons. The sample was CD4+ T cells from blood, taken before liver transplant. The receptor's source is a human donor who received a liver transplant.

CDR3 amino acids: CASSPTGGYGYTF. The CDR3 DNA follows: TGTGCCAGCAGCCCGACAGGGGGCTATGGCTACACCTTC. This chain links TRBV7-9 with TRBJ1-2, with 9 positions matching TRBD1. This CDR3 has 13 amino acids. Germline V gives CDR1 SEHNR, CDR2 FQNEAQ (reference sequence). The V segment lost 5 bases and the J segment 4 bases; nucleotides outside the gene matches: 2.